Sequencing of this TCR beta chain was carried out in a study of T cells after yellow fever vaccination. Study outcomes and limitations: Once the booster was given, most primary-vaccination clones reappeared, at 95% to 98% for CD4 and approximately 88% for CD8. Contamination by abundant bulk-population clonotypes could be present in FACS-sorted repertoires.

This clonotype occurred a few times. Its matching antigen is unknown. Germline V CDR1 and CDR2: KGHSH, LQKENI. V was pared by 0 bases and J by 5 bases, with 10 bases between. The CDR3 totals 14 residues. UMIs and a universal primer site were added when TCR cDNA was made by 5'RACE template switching. A single record per CDR3 protein comes from TCRdb applying MiXCR to the 5' RACE reads. Here the sample spans about 230,000 distinct CDR3 sequences, 5.5% to 8.5% being singletons. The V and J genes are TRBV18 and TRBJ1-1; D is undetermined. Specimen: CD4+ T cells sorted from PBMCs, collected on the day of the yellow fever booster vaccination. The sequence derives from a man aged 30 to 45 who received the YFV17D yellow fever vaccine. CDR3 sequence: CASSPPDGRTEAFF. DNA of the CDR3: TGTGCCAGCTCACCACCGGACGGAAGAACTGAAGCTTTCTTT.